A selection of T cell receptor beta chains follows, all from one sample in a study of shared T cell receptors in the human thymus. The assay was immunoSEQ multiplex PCR, and TCRdb's table has in-frame clones only and misses some. The sample contains some 760,000 clones, 70% to 90% of which appear only once. In addition, the sample was reused for a study of human thymus T cells.

The source material was thymocytes. These TCRs come from a girl less than two years old with a congenital heart defect. The CDR3 runs from the conserved cysteine through the conserved F or W. D genes are given only for firm matches. Clone size is stated in some rows and not others, as once, few, many or a class when expanded.

V	size	D	J	length	CDR3	DNA
TRBV9	.	.	TRBJ2-1	16	CASSVARGLHYNEQFF	TGTGCCAGCAGCGTAGCGCGGGGGCTCCATTACAATGAGCAGTTCTTC
TRBV7-6	.	.	TRBJ1-3	15	CASSLEQGAGNTIYF	TGTGCCAGCAGCTTAGAACAGGGAGCTGGAAACACCATATATTTT
TRBV7-2	.	.	TRBJ2-3	16	CASSLHRGRRTDTQYF	TGTGCCAGCAGCTTACATCGAGGGAGGCGTACAGATACGCAGTATTTT
TRBV28	.	TRBD1	TRBJ2-3	16	CASSLSSDRCTDTQYF	TGTGCCAGCAGTTTATCCTCGGACAGGTGCACAGATACGCAGTATTTT
TRBV4-3	.	TRBD1	TRBJ2-5	18	CASSQGPAGTGDGETQYF	TGCGCCAGCAGCCAAGGCCCGGCCGGGACAGGGGATGGAGAGACCCAGTACTTC
TRBV6-6	.	.	TRBJ1-2	15	CASSYLLGGYYGYTF	TGTGCCAGCAGTTACCTATTAGGGGGTTACTATGGCTACACCTTC
TRBV7-8	.	.	TRBJ2-3	16	CASSLDPRWGGDTQYF	TGTGCCAGCAGCTTAGATCCGCGGTGGGGAGGAGATACGCAGTATTTT
TRBV5-1	.	.	TRBJ2-1	14	CASSLDSKWNEQFF	TGCGCCAGCAGCTTAGACTCTAAGTGGAATGAGCAGTTCTTC
TRBV4-1	.	.	TRBJ2-5	13	CASSQALQETQYF	TGCGCCAGCAGCCAAGCCCTTCAAGAGACCCAGTACTTC
TRBV18	once	TRBD1	TRBJ2-6	12	CASSPNRGPPTF	TGTGCCAGCTCACCTAACAGGGGCCCCCCAACTTTC
TRBV2	once	TRBD1	TRBJ1-1	12	CATVGTGPEAFF	TGTGCCACCGTAGGGACAGGCCCTGAAGCTTTCTTT
TRBV7-6	.	.	TRBJ1-5	18	CASSLYVAREYSNQPQHF	TGTGCCAGCAGCTTGTATGTTGCCCGGGAATATAGCAATCAGCCCCAGCATTTT
TRBV11-2	.	TRBD1	TRBJ2-3	18	CASSLDRGKDRGPDTQYF	TGTGCCAGCAGCTTAGATAGAGGGAAGGACAGGGGCCCAGATACGCAGTATTTT
TRBV6-6	.	TRBD2	TRBJ2-3	15	CASSYSGGATDTQYF	TGTGCCAGCAGTTATAGCGGGGGGGCTACAGATACGCAGTATTTT
TRBV29-1	.	.	TRBJ2-7	15	CSVEVSGRIRDEQYF	TGCAGCGTTGAAGTATCCGGACGAATCAGGGACGAGCAGTACTTC
TRBV7-2	.	.	TRBJ1-2	14	CASSLFPGSYGYTF	TGTGCCAGCAGCTTATTTCCAGGCAGCTATGGCTACACCTTC
TRBV6-1	.	.	TRBJ1-3	13	CASSDAGRNTIYF	TGTGCCAGCAGTGACGCCGGGAGAAACACCATATATTTT
TRBV5-1	few	.	TRBJ2-2	15	CASSLGTDSTGELFF	TGCGCCAGCAGCTTGGGGACAGATTCCACCGGGGAGCTGTTTTTT
TRBV9	.	TRBD2	TRBJ2-5	15	CASSVGTSGGETQYF	TGTGCCAGCAGCGTAGGGACTAGCGGGGGGGAGACCCAGTACTTC
TRBV7-3	.	TRBD1	TRBJ1-2	13	CASSLGQGYGYTF	TGTGCCAGCAGCTTAGGACAGGGGTATGGCTACACCTTC
TRBV5-4	few	TRBD1	TRBJ1-6	17	CASSLFEVTGVGSPLHF	TGTGCCAGCAGCTTGTTTGAAGTGACAGGGGTAGGTTCACCCCTCCACTTT
TRBV7-9	.	TRBD1	TRBJ1-2	14	CASSPRTGPYGYTF	TGTGCCAGCAGCCCTAGGACAGGGCCCTATGGCTACACCTTC
TRBV4-1	once	TRBD1	TRBJ1-1	17	CASSPKGRGQLNTEAFF	TGCGCCAGCAGCCCCAAGGGAAGGGGACAGCTAAACACTGAAGCTTTCTTT
TRBV18	.	.	TRBJ2-1	16	CASSPSAGVLLGRQFF	TGTGCCAGCTCACCATCGGCAGGGGTCCTTCTAGGTCGGCAGTTCTTC
TRBV5-5	.	TRBD1	TRBJ2-7	15	CASSLFKGGRYEQYF	TGTGCCAGCAGCTTGTTTAAAGGGGGCAGGTACGAGCAGTACTTC
TRBV11-2	.	.	TRBJ2-7	18	CASSLDQEGLPSSYEQYF	TGTGCCAGCAGCTTAGATCAGGAAGGCCTCCCGAGCTCCTACGAGCAGTACTTC
TRBV4-3	.	.	TRBJ1-3	19	CASSQKKREGRETGNTIYF	TGCGCCAGCAGCCAAAAAAAGAGGGAGGGGAGAGAGACTGGAAACACCATATATTTT
TRBV5-6	.	TRBD1	TRBJ1-2	16	CASSPYDRTGTYGYTF	TGTGCCAGCAGCCCATACGACCGGACAGGGACCTATGGCTACACCTTC
TRBV5-1	.	.	TRBJ2-1	17	CASSLNTAGSSYNEQFF	TGCGCCAGCAGCTTAAACACAGCCGGGAGCTCCTACAATGAGCAGTTCTTC
TRBV6-5	.	.	TRBJ1-2	15	CASSYSTGSNYGYTF	TGTGCCAGCAGTTACTCCACAGGGTCTAACTATGGCTACACCTTC
TRBV27	once	.	TRBJ1-1	15	CASSLRAGLGTEAFF	TGTGCCAGCAGTCTTCGGGCGGGGCTGGGCACTGAAGCTTTCTTT
TRBV19	few	.	TRBJ1-3	17	CASSMAPGVPSGNTIYF	TGTGCCAGTAGTATGGCCCCGGGAGTTCCCTCTGGAAACACCATATATTTT
TRBV18	.	TRBD1	TRBJ2-2	15	CASSPLTGGTGELFF	TGTGCCAGCTCACCTTTGACAGGGGGGACCGGGGAGCTGTTTTTT
TRBV11-2	.	.	TRBJ1-1	15	CASSLVAPGNTEAFF	TGTGCCAGCAGCTTAGTAGCTCCTGGGAACACTGAAGCTTTCTTT
TRBV6-1	.	TRBD1	TRBJ2-7	15	CASSARGQVACEQYF	TGTGCCAGCAGCGCCAGAGGACAGGTTGCGTGTGAGCAGTACTTC
TRBV6-1	.	TRBD1	TRBJ2-2	14	CASAGTANTGELFF	TGTGCCAGCGCCGGGACAGCAAACACCGGGGAGCTGTTTTTT
TRBV7-2	.	TRBD1	TRBJ1-2	12	CASSRTGGKIDF	TGTGCCAGCAGCCGGACAGGCGGCAAGATCGACTTC
TRBV7-2	once	.	TRBJ2-7	15	CASSLGGTNSYEQYF	TGTGCCAGCAGCTTAGGGGGGACAAACTCCTACGAGCAGTACTTC
TRBV6-1	.	.	TRBJ1-2	13	CASRSPANYGYTF	TGTGCCAGCCGATCCCCAGCTAACTATGGCTACACCTTC
TRBV11-3	.	.	TRBJ1-3	14	CASSLNYSGNTIYF	TGTGCCAGCAGCTTAAATTACTCTGGAAACACCATATATTTT
TRBV10-1	.	TRBD1	TRBJ1-1	15	CASSAGQGGSTEAFF	TGCGCCAGCAGTGCGGGACAGGGCGGGAGCACTGAAGCTTTCTTT